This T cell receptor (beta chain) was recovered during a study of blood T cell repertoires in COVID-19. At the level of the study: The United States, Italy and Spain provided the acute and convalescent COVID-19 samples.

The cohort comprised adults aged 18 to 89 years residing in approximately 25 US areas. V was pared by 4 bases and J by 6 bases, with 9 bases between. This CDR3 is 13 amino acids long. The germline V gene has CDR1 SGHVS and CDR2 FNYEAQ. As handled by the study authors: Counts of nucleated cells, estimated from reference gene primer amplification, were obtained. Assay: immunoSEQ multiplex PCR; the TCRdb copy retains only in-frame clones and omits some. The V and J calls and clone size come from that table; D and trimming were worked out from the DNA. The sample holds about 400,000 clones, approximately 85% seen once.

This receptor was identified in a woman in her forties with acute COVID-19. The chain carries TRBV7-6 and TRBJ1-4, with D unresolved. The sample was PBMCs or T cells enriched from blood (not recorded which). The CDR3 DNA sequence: TGTGCCAGCAGCTCCGACACTTATGAAAAACTGTTTTTT. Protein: CASSSDTYEKLFF.